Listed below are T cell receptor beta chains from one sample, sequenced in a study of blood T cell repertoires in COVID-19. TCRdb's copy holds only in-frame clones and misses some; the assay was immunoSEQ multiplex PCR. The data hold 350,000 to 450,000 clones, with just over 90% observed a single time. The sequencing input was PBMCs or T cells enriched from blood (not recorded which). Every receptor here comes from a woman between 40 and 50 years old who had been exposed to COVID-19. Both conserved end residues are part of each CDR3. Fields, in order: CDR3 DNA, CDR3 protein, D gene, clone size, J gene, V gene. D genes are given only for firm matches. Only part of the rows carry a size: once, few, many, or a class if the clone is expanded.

DNA: TGTGCCAGCAGCCTGAGGCCAGCTCCCGGGTACGAGCAGTACTTC; CDR3: CASSLRPAPGYEQYF; D: .; size: .; J: TRBJ2-7; V: TRBV5-5
DNA: TGTGCCAGCAGCTCTGGTCCAGGATCACTTAATGGCTACACCTTC; CDR3: CASSSGPGSLNGYTF; D: .; size: .; J: TRBJ1-2; V: TRBV11-3
DNA: TGTGCCAGTAGTATCTCCAGTCGAGGCGGGGAAAAACTGTTTTTT; CDR3: CASSISSRGGEKLFF; D: .; size: .; J: TRBJ1-4; V: TRBV19
DNA: TGTGCCAGCAGCCCTAGAATGGGGGGTCAGCCCCAGCATTTT; CDR3: CASSPRMGGQPQHF; D: .; size: .; J: TRBJ1-5; V: TRBV7-2
DNA: TGCGCCAGCAGCTTGGATGGCCCGAACACCGGGGAGCTGTTTTTT; CDR3: CASSLDGPNTGELFF; D: .; size: .; J: TRBJ2-2; V: TRBV5-1
DNA: TGTGCCAGCAGTTGGCAGAGTGGAGCACTTAATGAAAAACTGTTTTTT; CDR3: CASSWQSGALNEKLFF; D: .; size: .; J: TRBJ1-4; V: TRBV6-2/TRBV6-3
DNA: TGTGCCAGCAGCCCCCAATCGGGAGTTGGTACCGGGGAGCTGTTTTTT; CDR3: CASSPQSGVGTGELFF; D: .; size: .; J: TRBJ2-2; V: TRBV7-3
DNA: TGTGCCAGCAGTATGCGGTCCACAGGGGACACTGAAGCTTTCTTT; CDR3: CASSMRSTGDTEAFF; D: TRBD1; size: .; J: TRBJ1-1; V: TRBV27
DNA: TGCGCCAGCAGCGACAGGGCACTCGGGAACACTGAAGCTTTCTTT; CDR3: CASSDRALGNTEAFF; D: TRBD1; size: .; J: TRBJ1-1; V: TRBV5-1
DNA: TGTGCCAGCAGTTCAAGACTAGCGGGTGACTACGAGCAGTACTTC; CDR3: CASSSRLAGDYEQYF; D: TRBD2; size: .; J: TRBJ2-7; V: TRBV6-5
DNA: TGTGCCAGCAGTAATTCAGGGAATCAGCCCCAGCATTTT; CDR3: CASSNSGNQPQHF; D: .; size: .; J: TRBJ1-5; V: TRBV27
DNA: TGTGCCAGCAGCCGGACAGGTGCGAGGAACACTGAAGCTTTCTTT; CDR3: CASSRTGARNTEAFF; D: TRBD1; size: once; J: TRBJ1-1; V: TRBV14
DNA: TGTGCCAGCAGCCCGACAGGGAAACAAGAGACCCAGTACTTC; CDR3: CASSPTGKQETQYF; D: TRBD1; size: .; J: TRBJ2-5; V: TRBV27
DNA: TGTGCCACAGCGGGGGGGGTGATCACTGAAGCTTTCTTT; CDR3: CATAGGVITEAFF; D: .; size: .; J: TRBJ1-1; V: TRBV19
DNA: TGTGCCAGCAGCGGTAGCGGGGGGGCTAGCACAGATACGCAGTATTTT; CDR3: CASSGSGGASTDTQYF; D: TRBD2; size: once; J: TRBJ2-3; V: TRBV9
DNA: TGTGCCAGCAGCCAAGACAGGGTACGGGAGCAGTACTTC; CDR3: CASSQDRVREQYF; D: .; size: .; J: TRBJ2-7; V: TRBV3-1/TRBV3-2
DNA: TGTGCCAGCAGCGTAGACAGGGTGAACACTGAAGCTTTCTTT; CDR3: CASSVDRVNTEAFF; D: .; size: .; J: TRBJ1-1; V: TRBV9